The clone carrying this TCR beta chain is medium-sized by share. The antigen is undetermined. Rearranged V-D-J TRB sequences were amplified with a mixed TRB-A/B primer pool. TCRdb re-analysed the multiplex PCR reads in MiXCR, keeping a single row per CDR3 protein. The data show thousands of distinct CDR3 sequences, with around 30% seen just once and 7% to 9% held by the top ten. This entry belongs to a study of T cell repertoires in aging, cancer and after chemotherapy. Study-wide points: Age-matched healthy donors had significantly more diverse, less clonal blood TCR repertoires than untreated cancer patients. In healthy donors, age-related TCR diversity loss mainly reflected lost richness.

The ends lost 6 bases at V and 6 bases at J; junction bases unmatched: 8. Germline-derived CDR1 and CDR2 are MNHEY and SVGAGI. This CDR3 has 15 residues. TCR beta rearrangements were amplified from peripheral blood genomic DNA. The sequencing sample was made of blood. This sequence originates from a human donor with a blood cancer. J is TRBJ2-1 and V is TRBV6-5, with 10 bases aligning to TRBD1. The chain's CDR3 is CASRGRTGGINEQFF. In nucleotides, the CDR3 is TGTGCCAGCAGGGGGCGGACAGGGGGGATCAATGAGCAGTTCTTC.